This T cell receptor (beta chain) was identified in a study of beta chain features in type 1 diabetes. Whole-study context: Investigators examined some 110,000,000 sorted cells across all samples.

Of the isolated RNA, all was reverse transcribed, and so the sequenced material was expressed TCRB transcripts. TCRdb's copy holds only in-frame clones and misses some; the assay was immunoSEQ multiplex PCR. Here the sample spans under 900,000 clones, around a sixth being singletons. Comment on this clone: What it binds is not known.

Study-level results: Across patients, naive, central memory and Treg TCRB repertoires exhibited apparently greater similarity than was observed across healthy donors.

The CDR3 contains 15 residues. Germline V lookup: CDR1 LGHNA, CDR2 YSLEER. V was clipped by 3 bases and J by 7 bases, with 13 bases between them. Source material: naive CD4+ T cells from blood. This clonotype was obtained from a woman between 18 and 29 years old in good health. The genes are TRBV4-3 and TRBJ1-6, with no clear D. The CDR3 region has the DNA TGCGCCAGCAGCCATGATCCGGCCCGAAATTCACCCCTCCACTTT. Translated, it gives CASSHDPARNSPLHF.